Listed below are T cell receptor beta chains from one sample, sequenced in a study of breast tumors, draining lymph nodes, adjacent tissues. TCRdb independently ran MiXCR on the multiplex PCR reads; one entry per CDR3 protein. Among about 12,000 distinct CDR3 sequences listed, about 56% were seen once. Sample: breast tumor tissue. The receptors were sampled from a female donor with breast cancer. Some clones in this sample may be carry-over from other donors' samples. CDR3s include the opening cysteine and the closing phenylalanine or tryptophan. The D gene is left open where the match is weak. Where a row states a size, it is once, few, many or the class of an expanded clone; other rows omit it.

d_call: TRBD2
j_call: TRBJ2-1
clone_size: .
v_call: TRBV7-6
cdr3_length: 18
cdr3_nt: TGTGCCAGCAGCCCATACCCCCGTACTAGCGGGAGGGGCCGTGAGCAGTTCTTC
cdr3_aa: CASSPYPRTSGRGREQFF

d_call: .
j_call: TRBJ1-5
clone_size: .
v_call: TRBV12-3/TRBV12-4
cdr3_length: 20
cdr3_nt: TGTGCCAGCAGTTTTTCCCTATGGGTTCGTCAAGGGGGACCTAATCGGCCCCAGCATTTT
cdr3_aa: CASSFSLWVRQGGPNRPQHF

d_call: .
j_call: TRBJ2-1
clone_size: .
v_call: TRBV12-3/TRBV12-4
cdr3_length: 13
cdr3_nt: TGTGCCAGCAGGTTGAGGCTCTACTATGGGCAGTTCTTC
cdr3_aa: CASRLRLYYGQFF

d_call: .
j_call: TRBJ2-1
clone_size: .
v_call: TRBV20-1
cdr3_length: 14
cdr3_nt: TGCAGTGCTAGAGACCGAGGTACGAGCAATGAGCAGTTCTTC
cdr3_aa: CSARDRGTSNEQFF

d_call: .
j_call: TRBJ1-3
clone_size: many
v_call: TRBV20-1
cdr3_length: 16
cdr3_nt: TGCAGTGCTCACAGTTGGGACGGCAGCTCTGGAAACACCATATATTTT
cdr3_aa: CSAHSWDGSSGNTIYF

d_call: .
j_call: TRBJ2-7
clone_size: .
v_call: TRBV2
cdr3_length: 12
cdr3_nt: TGTGCCAGCAGTGAAGATCTGGGGGAGCAGTACTTC
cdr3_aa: CASSEDLGEQYF

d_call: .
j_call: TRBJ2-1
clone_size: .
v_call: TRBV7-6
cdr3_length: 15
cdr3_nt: TGTGCCAGCAGCTTAGCCGGGTTTGGGGCCAATGAGCAGTTCTTC
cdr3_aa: CASSLAGFGANEQFF

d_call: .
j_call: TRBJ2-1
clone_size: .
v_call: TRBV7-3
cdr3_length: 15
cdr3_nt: TGTGCCAGCGGCAAGGACCAGACCACCTACAATGAGCAGTTCTTC
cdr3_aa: CASGKDQTTYNEQFF

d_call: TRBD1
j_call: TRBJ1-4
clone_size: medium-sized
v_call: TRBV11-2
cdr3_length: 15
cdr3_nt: TGTGCCAGCAGAACAGGGGTAGTAGGGGCTGAAAAACTGTTTTTT
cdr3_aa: CASRTGVVGAEKLFF

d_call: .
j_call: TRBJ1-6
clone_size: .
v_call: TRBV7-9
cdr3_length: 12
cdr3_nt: TGTGCCAGCAGCCTCCCCAATTCACCCCTCCACTTT
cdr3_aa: CASSLPNSPLHF

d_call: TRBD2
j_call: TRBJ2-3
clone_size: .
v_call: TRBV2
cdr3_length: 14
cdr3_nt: TGTGCCAGCAGGTTAGCGGGGGTAGGAGATACGCAGTATTTT
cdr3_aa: CASRLAGVGDTQYF

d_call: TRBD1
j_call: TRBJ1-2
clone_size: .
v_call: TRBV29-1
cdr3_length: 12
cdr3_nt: TGCAGCGTGGGGACAGGGGGCTATGGCTACACCTTC
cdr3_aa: CSVGTGGYGYTF

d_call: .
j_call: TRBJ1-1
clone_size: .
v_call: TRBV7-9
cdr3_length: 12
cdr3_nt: TGTGCCAGCAGCCCGGGGACACCTGAAGCTTTCTTT
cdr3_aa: CASSPGTPEAFF

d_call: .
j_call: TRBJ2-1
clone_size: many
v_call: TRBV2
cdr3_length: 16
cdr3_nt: TGTGCCAGCAGTGAAGAAGAGGGAGCGTCCTACAATGAGCAGTTCTTC
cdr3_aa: CASSEEEGASYNEQFF

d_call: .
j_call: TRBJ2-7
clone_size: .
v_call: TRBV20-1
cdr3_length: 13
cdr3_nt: TGCAGTGCTGCTAGCCCAAGCTCCTACGAGCAGTACTTC
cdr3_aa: CSAASPSSYEQYF

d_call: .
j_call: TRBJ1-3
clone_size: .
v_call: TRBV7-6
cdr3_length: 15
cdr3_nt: TGTGCCAGCAGCTTAGGAGGCACCTCTGGAAACACCATATATTTT
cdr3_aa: CASSLGGTSGNTIYF

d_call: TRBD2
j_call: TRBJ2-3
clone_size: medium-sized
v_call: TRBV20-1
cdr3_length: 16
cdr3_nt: TGCAGTGCTAGAGACCTCGGGGGGGTCTCCACAGATACGCAGTATTTT
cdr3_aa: CSARDLGGVSTDTQYF

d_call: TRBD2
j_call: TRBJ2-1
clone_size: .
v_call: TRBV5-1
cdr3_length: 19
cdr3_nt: TGCGCCAGCATCCCCGGGGGGGGGTTCGGACTAACCATGGGGAATGAGCAGTTCTTC
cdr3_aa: CASIPGGGFGLTMGNEQFF

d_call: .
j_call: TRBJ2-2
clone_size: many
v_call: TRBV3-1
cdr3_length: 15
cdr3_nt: TGTGCCAGCAGTTTGGGCATAGCGAACACCGGGGAGCTGTTTTTT
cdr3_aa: CASSLGIANTGELFF

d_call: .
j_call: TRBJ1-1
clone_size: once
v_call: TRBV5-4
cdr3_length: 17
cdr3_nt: TGTGCCAGCAGCCAAACCAATGCGGCAGCGATGAACACTGAAGCTTTCTTT
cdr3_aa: CASSQTNAAAMNTEAFF

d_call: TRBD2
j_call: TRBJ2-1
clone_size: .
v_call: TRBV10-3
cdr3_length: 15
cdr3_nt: TGTGCCATCAGGATGGGAGGGACGGCGGACAATGAGCAGTTCTTC
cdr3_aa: CAIRMGGTADNEQFF

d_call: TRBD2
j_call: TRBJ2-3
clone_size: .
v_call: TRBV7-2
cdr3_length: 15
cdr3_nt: TGTGCCAGCAGCTTTCCAGCGGGAGGGCCAGATACGCAGTATTTT
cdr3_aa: CASSFPAGGPDTQYF

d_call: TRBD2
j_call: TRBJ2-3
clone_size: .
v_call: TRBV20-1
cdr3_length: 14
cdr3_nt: TGCAGTGCTCAGACTAGCGGGGGCGCAGATACGCAGTATTTT
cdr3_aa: CSAQTSGGADTQYF

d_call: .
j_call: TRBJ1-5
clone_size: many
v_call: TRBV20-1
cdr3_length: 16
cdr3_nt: TGCAGTGCTGTAGAACCCCTCGGGGGTAGCAATCAGCCCCAGCATTTT
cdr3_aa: CSAVEPLGGSNQPQHF

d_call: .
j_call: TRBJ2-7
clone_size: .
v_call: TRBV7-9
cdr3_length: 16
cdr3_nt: TGTGCCAGCAGCTCCCTATTTAGCAGGAATGTATACGAGCAGTACTTC
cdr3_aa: CASSSLFSRNVYEQYF

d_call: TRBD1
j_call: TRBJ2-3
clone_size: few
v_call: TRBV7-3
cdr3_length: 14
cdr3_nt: TGTGCCAGCAGCTCACAGGGGGCAACAGATACGCAGTATTTT
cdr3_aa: CASSSQGATDTQYF

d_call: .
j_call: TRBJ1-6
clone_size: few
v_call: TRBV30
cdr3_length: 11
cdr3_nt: TGTGCCTGGGGCCCTCACTCACCCCTCCACTTT
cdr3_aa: CAWGPHSPLHF

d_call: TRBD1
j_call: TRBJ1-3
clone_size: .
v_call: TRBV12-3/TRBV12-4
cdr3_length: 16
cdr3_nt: TGTGCCAGCAGTCGCGGACAGGGGAGCTCTGGAAACACCATATATTTT
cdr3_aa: CASSRGQGSSGNTIYF

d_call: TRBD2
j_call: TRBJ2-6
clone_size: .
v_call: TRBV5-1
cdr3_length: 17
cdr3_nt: TGCGCCAGCAGAAGGGGACTAGCGGGAAGGGGGGCCAACGTCCTGACTTTC
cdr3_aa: CASRRGLAGRGANVLTF

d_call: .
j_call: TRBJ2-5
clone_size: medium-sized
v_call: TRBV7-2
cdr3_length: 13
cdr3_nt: TGTGCCAGCAGCTTAGCGGTCCAAGAGACCCAGTACTTC
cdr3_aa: CASSLAVQETQYF

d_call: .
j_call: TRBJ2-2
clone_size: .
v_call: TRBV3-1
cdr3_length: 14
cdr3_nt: TGTGCCGGCAGCCAAGAGGTCAGGGTCGGGGAGCTGTTTTTT
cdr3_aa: CAGSQEVRVGELFF

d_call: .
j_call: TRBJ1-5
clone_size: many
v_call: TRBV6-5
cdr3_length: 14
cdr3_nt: TGTGCCAGCAGTTACGATAATAGCAATCAGCCCCAGCATTTT
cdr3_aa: CASSYDNSNQPQHF

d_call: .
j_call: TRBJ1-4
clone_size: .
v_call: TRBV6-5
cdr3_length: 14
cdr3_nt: TGTGCCAGCAGCAACCCTGCAACTAATGAAAAACTGTTTTTT
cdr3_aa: CASSNPATNEKLFF

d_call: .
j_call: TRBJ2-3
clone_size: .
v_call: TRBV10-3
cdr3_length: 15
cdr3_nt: TGTGCCATCAGTGGGGGTTCAACTAGCACAGATACGCAGTATTTT
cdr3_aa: CAISGGSTSTDTQYF

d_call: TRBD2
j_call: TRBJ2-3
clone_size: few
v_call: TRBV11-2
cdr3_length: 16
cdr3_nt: TGTGCCAGCAGCTCTTCTAGCGGGATAGGTGAAGTTACGCAGTATTTT
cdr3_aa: CASSSSSGIGEVTQYF

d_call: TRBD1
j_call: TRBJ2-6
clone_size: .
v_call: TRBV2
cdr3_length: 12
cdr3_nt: TGTGCCAGCAGTTACAGGGGCAACGTCCTGACTTTC
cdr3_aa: CASSYRGNVLTF

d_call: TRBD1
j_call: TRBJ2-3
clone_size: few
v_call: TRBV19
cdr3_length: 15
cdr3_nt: TGTGCCAGTAGTGGGACAGGAGCTAGCACAGATACGCAGTATTTT
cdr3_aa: CASSGTGASTDTQYF

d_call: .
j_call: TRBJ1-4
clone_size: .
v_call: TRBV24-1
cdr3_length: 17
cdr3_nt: TGTGCCACCAGTGATGTATCCATGATGACAACTAATGAAAAACTGTTTTTT
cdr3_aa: CATSDVSMMTTNEKLFF

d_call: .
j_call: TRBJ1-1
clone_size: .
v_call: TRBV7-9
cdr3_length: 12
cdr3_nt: TGTGCCAGCAGCTTGGTTGTGGGTGAAGCTTTCTTT
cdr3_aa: CASSLVVGEAFF

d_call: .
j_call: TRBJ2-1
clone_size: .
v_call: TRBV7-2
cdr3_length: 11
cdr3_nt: TGTGCCAGCAGCTTAGGGAATGAGCAGTTCTTC
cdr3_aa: CASSLGNEQFF

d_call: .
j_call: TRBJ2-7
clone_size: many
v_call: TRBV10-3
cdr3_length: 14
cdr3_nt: TGTGCCATCTCCCCTGGGACCTCTACCTACGAGCAGTACTTC
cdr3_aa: CAISPGTSTYEQYF

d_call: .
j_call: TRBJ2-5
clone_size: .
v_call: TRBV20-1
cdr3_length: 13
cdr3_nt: TGCAGTGCTAGGGGGGGTCTGGGAGAGACCCAGTACTTC
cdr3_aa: CSARGGLGETQYF

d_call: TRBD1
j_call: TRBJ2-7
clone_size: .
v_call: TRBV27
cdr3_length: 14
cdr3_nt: TGTGCCAGCAGTTTTGGAGACAGGGGTTACGAGCAGTACTTC
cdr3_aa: CASSFGDRGYEQYF

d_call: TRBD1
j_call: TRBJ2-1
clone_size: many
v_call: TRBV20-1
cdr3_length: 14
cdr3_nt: TGCAGTGCTAGTAACGAGGGGGCGGACAATGAGCAGTTCTTC
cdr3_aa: CSASNEGADNEQFF

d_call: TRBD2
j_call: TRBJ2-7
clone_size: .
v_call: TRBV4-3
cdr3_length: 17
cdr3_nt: TGCGCCAGCAGCCAAGAAAGGTCGAGCGGGGGCTCCTACGAGCAGTACTTC
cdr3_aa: CASSQERSSGGSYEQYF

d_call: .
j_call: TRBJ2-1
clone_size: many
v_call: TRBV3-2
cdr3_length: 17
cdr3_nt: TGTGCCAGCAGCCAAGAGGGTGGGAGGATCCCCTACAATGAGCAGTTCTTC
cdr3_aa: CASSQEGGRIPYNEQFF

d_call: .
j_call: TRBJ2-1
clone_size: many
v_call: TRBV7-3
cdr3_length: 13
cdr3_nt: TGTGCCAGCAGCTTAACAATCGTGGGGGAGCAGTTCTTC
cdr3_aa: CASSLTIVGEQFF

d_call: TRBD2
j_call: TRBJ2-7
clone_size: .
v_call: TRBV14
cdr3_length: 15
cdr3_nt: TGTGCCAGCAGCCAAATACAGCGGGGGCCCTACGAGCAGTACTTC
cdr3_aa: CASSQIQRGPYEQYF

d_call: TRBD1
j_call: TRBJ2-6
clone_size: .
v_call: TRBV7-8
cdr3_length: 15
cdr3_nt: TGTGCCAGCAGCTTAGCGGGAACAGGGGCCAACGTCCTGCCTTTC
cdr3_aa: CASSLAGTGANVLPF

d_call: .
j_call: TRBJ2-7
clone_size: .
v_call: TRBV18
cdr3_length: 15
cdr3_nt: TGTGCCAGCTCGCCACAGACAGGTTACTCCTACGAGCAGTACTTC
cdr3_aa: CASSPQTGYSYEQYF

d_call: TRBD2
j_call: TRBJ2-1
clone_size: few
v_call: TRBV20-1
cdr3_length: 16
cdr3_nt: TGCAGTGCTAGAAATCAGTGGTCTAGCGGCCTCGGTGAGCAGTTCTTC
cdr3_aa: CSARNQWSSGLGEQFF

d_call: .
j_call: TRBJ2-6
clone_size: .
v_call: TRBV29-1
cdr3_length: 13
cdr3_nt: .
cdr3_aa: CSVVGSGANVLAF

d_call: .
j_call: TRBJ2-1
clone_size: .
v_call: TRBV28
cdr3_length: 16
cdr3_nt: TGTGCCAGCACGGCCGCCCGGGACAACTCCTACAATGAGCAGTTCTTC
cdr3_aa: CASTAARDNSYNEQFF

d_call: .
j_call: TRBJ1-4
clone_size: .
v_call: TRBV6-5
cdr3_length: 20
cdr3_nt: TGTGCCAGCAGTTACTCCACAGCGCTACAAGGCCGTCTCCTCTCTGAAAAACTGTTTTTT
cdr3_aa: CASSYSTALQGRLLSEKLFF

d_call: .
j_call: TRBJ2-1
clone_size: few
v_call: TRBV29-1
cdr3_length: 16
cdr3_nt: TGCAGCGTTGAAGAGGGGGACTTTAACGCCTACAATGAGCAGTTCTTC
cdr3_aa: CSVEEGDFNAYNEQFF

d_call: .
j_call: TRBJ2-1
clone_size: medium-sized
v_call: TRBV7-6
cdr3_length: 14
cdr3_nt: TGTGCCAGCAGCCGATACGCAAGCGACAATGAGCAGTTCTTC
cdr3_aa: CASSRYASDNEQFF

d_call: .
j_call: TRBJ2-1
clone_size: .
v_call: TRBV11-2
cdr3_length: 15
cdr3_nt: TGTGCCAGCAGCTTAGTCGGAGACGGGGGCAATGAGCAGTTCTTC
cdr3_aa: CASSLVGDGGNEQFF

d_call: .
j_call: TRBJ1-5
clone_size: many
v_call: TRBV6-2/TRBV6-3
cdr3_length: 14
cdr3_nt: TGTGCCAGCAGTCACTCCGGCGGGTATCAGCCCCAGCATTTT
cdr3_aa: CASSHSGGYQPQHF

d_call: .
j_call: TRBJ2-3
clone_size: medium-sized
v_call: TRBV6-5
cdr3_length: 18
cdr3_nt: TGTGCCAGCAGTTTTGGAACCTTCGCATCATCTCGCACAGATACGCAGTATTTT
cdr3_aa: CASSFGTFASSRTDTQYF

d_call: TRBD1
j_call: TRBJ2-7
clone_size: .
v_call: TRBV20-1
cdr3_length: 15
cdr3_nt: TGCAGTGCTAGACCCTGGGGGGACAGGGACTACGAGCAGTACTTC
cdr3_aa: CSARPWGDRDYEQYF